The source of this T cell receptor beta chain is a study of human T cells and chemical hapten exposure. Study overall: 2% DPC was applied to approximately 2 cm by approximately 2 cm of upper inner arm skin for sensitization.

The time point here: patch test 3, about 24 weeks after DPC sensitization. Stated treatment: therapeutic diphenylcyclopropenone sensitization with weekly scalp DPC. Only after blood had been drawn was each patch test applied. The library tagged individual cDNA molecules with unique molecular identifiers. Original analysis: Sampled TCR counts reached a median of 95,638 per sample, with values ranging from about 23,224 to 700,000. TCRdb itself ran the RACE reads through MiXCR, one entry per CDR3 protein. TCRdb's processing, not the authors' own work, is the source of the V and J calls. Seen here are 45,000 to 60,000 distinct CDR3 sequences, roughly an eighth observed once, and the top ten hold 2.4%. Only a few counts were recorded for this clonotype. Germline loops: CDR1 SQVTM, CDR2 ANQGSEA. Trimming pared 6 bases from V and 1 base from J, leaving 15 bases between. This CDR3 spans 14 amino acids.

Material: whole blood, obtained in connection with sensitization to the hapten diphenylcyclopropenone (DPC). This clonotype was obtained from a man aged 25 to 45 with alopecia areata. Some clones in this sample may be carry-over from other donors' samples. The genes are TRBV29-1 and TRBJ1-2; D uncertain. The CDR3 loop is CSVQPGGSNYGYTF. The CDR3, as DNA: TGCAGCGTGCAACCGGGAGGGAGTAACTATGGCTACACCTTC.